This T cell receptor (beta chain) was retrieved from a study of blood T cell repertoires in COVID-19. On the study more broadly: Samples representing acute and convalescent COVID-19 were sourced from the United States, Italy and Spain. Nucleic acid was either cDNA or gDNA, and it came from T cells, B-cell-depleted T cells, or PBMCs.

Original processing methods: Estimates of nucleated cell counts were drawn from the amplification of reference gene primers. Some clones are missing from TCRdb's copy, which holds only in-frame ones; the method was immunoSEQ multiplex PCR. From that table come the V and J calls and clone size; the DNA was used to work out D and trimming. This sample has 250,000 to 400,000 clones, with 88% found just once. During active infection, Seattle patients enrolled and were then monitored through disease. This CDR3 contains 14 residues. Germline CDR1 reads MDHEN; CDR2 reads SYDVKM. V lost 6 bases to trimming and J lost 5 bases; unmatched junction nucleotides: 5.

The sample was peripheral blood. The chain has TRBV28 and TRBJ1-4, with 8 bases lining up with TRBD1. The clonotype was recovered from a woman aged 25 to 39 with COVID-19, enrolled during active disease. The CDR3 DNA reads as TGTGCCAGCAGGAACAGGGGGTGGAATGAAAAACTGTTTTTT. Protein product: CASRNRGWNEKLFF.